The clone carrying this TCR beta chain was counted between two and nine times. Antigen unknown. V was trimmed by 0 bases and J by 3 bases, leaving 12 bases between them. The CDR3 is 15 residues long. In germline, CDR1 is SGHKS, CDR2 YYEKEE (reference sequence). Incorporated into the TCR beta cDNA libraries were unique molecular identifiers, which served to reduce PCR and sequencing biases. Each CDR3 protein gets one entry after TCRdb re-called the PCR reads with MiXCR. The data hold 170,000 or so distinct CDR3 sequences, with approximately 28% observed a single time. This entry is derived from a study of post-analysis software for immune sequencing data. Study-wide results and limits: Patients had higher frequencies than controls of five TRBV segments, including TRBV5-6, TRBV5-1 and TRBV20-1. Normalized Chao1 diversity was significantly reduced in patients versus controls.

The chain uses TRBV5-5 and TRBJ1-2; the D is unclear. The sample taken for sequencing was blood. The source of this sequence is a girl between 5 and 17 years old with multiple sclerosis. CDR3 nucleotide sequence: TGTGCCAGCAGCTTGGAGAGCCAGACTTACTATGGCTACACCTTC. Its translation: CASSLESQTYYGYTF.